Listed below are T cell receptor beta chains from one sample, sequenced in a study of blood T cell repertoires in COVID-19. The protocol was immunoSEQ multiplex PCR, while the TCRdb copy is restricted to in-frame clones and leaves out a portion. The table lists fewer than 40,000 clones, 85% to 95% of them singletons, with roughly 13% in the top ten. The sequenced sample consisted of peripheral blood. All receptors derive from a human donor in a cohort sampled during active COVID-19. The conserved cysteine and the conserved F or W are not part of the CDR3 here. A clone size is listed for some rows: how often the clone was seen (once, few, many), or a class if it is expanded.

v_gene: TRBV12-5; j_gene: TRBJ1-1; abundance: NA; len: 15; CDR3aa: ASGFSTKQGVNTEAF
v_gene: TRBV5-1; j_gene: TRBJ1-1; abundance: NA; len: 14; CDR3aa: ASSLGPRTGGTEAF
v_gene: TRBV23-1; j_gene: TRBJ2-1; abundance: NA; len: 16; CDR3aa: ATNKHCQETSGRNEQF
v_gene: TRBV7-3; j_gene: TRBJ1-2; abundance: NA; len: 12; CDR3aa: ASSPSGGAEDYT
v_gene: TRBV28; j_gene: TRBJ2-1; abundance: NA; len: 18; CDR3aa: ASRGGNLAGGISSYNEQF
v_gene: TRBV15; j_gene: TRBJ2-1; abundance: NA; len: 19; CDR3aa: ATSRYRGLAGPTLQYNEQF
v_gene: TRBV6-2/TRBV6-3; j_gene: TRBJ2-5; abundance: few; len: 10; CDR3aa: ASSYGAETQY
v_gene: TRBV5-5; j_gene: TRBJ2-7; abundance: NA; len: 13; CDR3aa: ASSLGLAGYYEQY
v_gene: TRBV2; j_gene: TRBJ1-3; abundance: NA; len: 13; CDR3aa: ASSPTGGSGNTIY
v_gene: TRBV19; j_gene: TRBJ1-3; abundance: NA; len: 14; CDR3aa: ASSPTGQGAGNTIY
v_gene: TRBV24-1; j_gene: TRBJ2-1; abundance: NA; len: 10; CDR3aa: ATSVSPHEQF
v_gene: TRBV5-6; j_gene: TRBJ2-7; abundance: NA; len: 16; CDR3aa: ASSLFRASGYVDYEQY
v_gene: TRBV6-4; j_gene: TRBJ2-1; abundance: NA; len: 13; CDR3aa: ASSDGLAGSNEQF
v_gene: TRBV29-1; j_gene: TRBJ2-5; abundance: NA; len: 12; CDR3aa: SVVFSGTLRTQY
v_gene: TRBV29-1; j_gene: TRBJ2-5; abundance: NA; len: 12; CDR3aa: SVGASGRRETQY
v_gene: TRBV3-1/TRBV3-2; j_gene: TRBJ2-7; abundance: NA; len: 14; CDR3aa: ASSPFLNRGDYEQY
v_gene: TRBV6-4; j_gene: TRBJ2-1; abundance: NA; len: 11; CDR3aa: ASSATENNEQF
v_gene: TRBV5-4; j_gene: TRBJ1-1; abundance: NA; len: 12; CDR3aa: ASSSGQAYTEAF
v_gene: TRBV19; j_gene: TRBJ2-2; abundance: NA; len: 14; CDR3aa: ASSLSRTANTGELF
v_gene: TRBV19; j_gene: TRBJ2-2; abundance: NA; len: 15; CDR3aa: ASSIPGGSFLSGELF
v_gene: TRBV5-1; j_gene: TRBJ2-3; abundance: NA; len: 14; CDR3aa: ASSLVAGGRTDTQY
v_gene: TRBV19; j_gene: TRBJ1-2; abundance: NA; len: 12; CDR3aa: ASSIDLEGRRHT
v_gene: TRBV4-1; j_gene: TRBJ2-2; abundance: NA; len: 13; CDR3aa: ASSQRGGNTGELF
v_gene: TRBV7-3; j_gene: TRBJ2-1; abundance: NA; len: 13; CDR3aa: ASSFGLADYNEQF
v_gene: TRBV7-3; j_gene: TRBJ2-1; abundance: NA; len: 11; CDR3aa: ASSLTGGNEQF
v_gene: TRBV19; j_gene: TRBJ1-5; abundance: NA; len: 14; CDR3aa: ASSIGTGALIQPQH
v_gene: TRBV4-3; j_gene: TRBJ2-5; abundance: NA; len: 14; CDR3aa: ASSHSRRGSGETQY
v_gene: TRBV9; j_gene: TRBJ2-2; abundance: NA; len: 15; CDR3aa: ASSAPRGAGEAGELF
v_gene: TRBV5-1; j_gene: TRBJ1-1; abundance: NA; len: 11; CDR3aa: ASRTGMNTEAF
v_gene: TRBV18; j_gene: TRBJ2-7; abundance: NA; len: 12; CDR3aa: ASSPGTGSYEQY
v_gene: TRBV28; j_gene: TRBJ2-7; abundance: once; len: 15; CDR3aa: ASPPGLGTSSSYEQY
v_gene: TRBV5-6; j_gene: TRBJ2-1; abundance: once; len: 13; CDR3aa: ASSSLTVNGNEQF
v_gene: TRBV29-1; j_gene: TRBJ2-1; abundance: NA; len: 10; CDR3aa: SVGGRWNEQF
v_gene: TRBV7-2; j_gene: TRBJ2-7; abundance: NA; len: 12; CDR3aa: ASSKWTGLDEQY
v_gene: TRBV5-1; j_gene: TRBJ1-2; abundance: NA; len: 13; CDR3aa: ASSLGHEINYGYT
v_gene: TRBV6-5; j_gene: TRBJ1-3; abundance: once; len: 12; CDR3aa: ASRAGVSGNTIY
v_gene: TRBV28; j_gene: TRBJ2-7; abundance: NA; len: 10; CDR3aa: ASSPTGGQQY
v_gene: TRBV12-3/TRBV12-4; j_gene: TRBJ2-5; abundance: NA; len: 11; CDR3aa: ASSLGLAETQY
v_gene: TRBV10-3; j_gene: TRBJ1-1; abundance: NA; len: 12; CDR3aa: AISESTWGAEAF
v_gene: TRBV7-3; j_gene: TRBJ2-2; abundance: once; len: 15; CDR3aa: ASSLYGLSGVAGELF
v_gene: TRBV7-2; j_gene: TRBJ2-5; abundance: NA; len: 13; CDR3aa: ASSFLGGPSETQY
v_gene: TRBV11-3; j_gene: TRBJ2-1; abundance: NA; len: 14; CDR3aa: ASSSPTGRGDNEQF
v_gene: TRBV30; j_gene: TRBJ2-4; abundance: NA; len: 15; CDR3aa: AWIKSGTSGSKNIQY
v_gene: TRBV5-1; j_gene: TRBJ2-3; abundance: NA; len: 14; CDR3aa: ASSQGGLAGRDTQY
v_gene: TRBV12-3/TRBV12-4; j_gene: TRBJ2-5; abundance: NA; len: 9; CDR3aa: ASNGGETQY
v_gene: TRBV5-1; j_gene: TRBJ1-3; abundance: NA; len: 14; CDR3aa: ASSLGQGAAGNTIY
v_gene: TRBV7-9; j_gene: TRBJ1-4; abundance: few; len: 12; CDR3aa: ASSSGTVNEKLF